Presented here are 21 T cell receptor beta chains from one specimen sequenced in a study of blood T cell repertoires in COVID-19 (dated by TCRdb to 2019 to 2021). The protocol used for the library was the immunoSEQ multiplex PCR assay. The source is immuneACCESS, and TCRdb retained only in-frame sequences with V and J called. Part of the clones is not carried over; for the studies checked, unresolved V genes explain less than half of this, and the remainder is unexplained. The sample yields around 62,000 clones; roughly 85% were counted once. Of the sample, approximately 23% falls within the top ten clones. Sequencing was performed on peripheral blood. The receptors stem from a man aged 45-65 years with acute or convalescent COVID-19.

This clone occurred a few times. The V gene is TRBV2, the J gene TRBJ2-3; 11 nucleotides line up with TRBD2. Germline CDR1 SNHLY, CDR2 FYNNEI. CDR3 length equals 15 residues. Trimming removed 9 bases from V and 5 bases from J; junction bases left unmatched: 10. The CDR3 DNA follows: TGTGCCAGTGACTCACTAGCGGGAGAGGTAGATACGCAGTATTTT. Translating gives CASDSLAGEVDTQYF.

This clone has a single count. The J gene is TRBJ2-5, the V gene TRBV3-1 (or the pseudogene TRBV3-2); TRBD2 aligns across 10 bases. Losses at the gene ends were 4 bases for V and 5 bases for J; bases not matched to a gene: 7. CDR3 size: 15 residues. From germline, CDR1 is LGHDT and CDR2 YNNKEL (reference sequence). CDR3 sequence: CASSPTPGLAETQYF. The CDR3 bases are TGTGCCAGCAGCCCTACTCCGGGACTAGCGGAGACCCAGTACTTC.

The gene calls are TRBV7-2 and TRBJ2-1; 15 nucleotides agree with TRBD2. CDR3 length: 19 amino acids. The germline V gene encodes CDR1 SGHTA and CDR2 FQGNSA. The ends lost 4 bases at V and 6 bases at J; junction bases unmatched: 13. CDR3 nucleotide sequence: TGTGCCAGCAGCTCAGGAGGGCGTGGGACTAGCGGGGGGAGCAATGAGCAGTTCTTC. Translation: CASSSGGRGTSGGSNEQFF. The variable domain in full, completed from reference TRBV7-2 and TRBJ2-1, reads GAGVSQSPSNKVTEKGKDVELRCDPISGHTALYWYRQSLGQGLEFLIYFQGNSAPDKSGLPSDRFSAERTGGSVSTLTIQRTQQEDSAVYLCASSSGGRGTSGGSNEQFFGPGTRLTVL.

This clone showed up just once. The chain carries TRBV30 and TRBJ1-1; D gene unclear. CDR1 and CDR2 from the germline V gene are GTSNPN and SVGIG (reference sequence). Trimming pared 6 bases from V and 2 bases from J, leaving 10 bases between. The CDR3 has 12 residues. The CDR3 DNA reads TGTGCCTGCGCGACACTTAACACTGAAGCTTTCTTT. Encoded protein: CACATLNTEAFF.

The J gene is TRBJ2-5, the V gene TRBV5-4; possible D gene TRBD2, 6 bases. Germline CDR1 is SGHNT and CDR2 is YYREEE (reference sequence). Trimming took 5 bases from V and 7 from J, leaving 18 bases between them. CDR3 length: 14 amino acids. For the CDR3, the DNA is TGTGCCAGCAGTTCTTTTAGCGGCGCGGGGACCCAGTACTTC. This sequence encodes CASSSFSGAGTQYF.

The chain uses TRBV6-5 and TRBJ2-7, with D perhaps matching TRBD1 (6 bases). Trimming removed 2 bases at V and 9 bases at J, with 8 bases between. The CDR3 has 11 amino acids. Germline values: CDR1 MNHEY, CDR2 SVGAGI. DNA of the CDR3: TGTGCCAGCAGTTACGGGGACACGCAGTACTTC. Translating it yields CASSYGDTQYF.

The gene calls are TRBV7-6 and TRBJ2-2; tentatively, D is TRBD2 (5 bases). V was cut by 0 bases and J by 6 bases, with 14 bases left in between. The CDR3 has 16 amino acids. The germline V gene encodes CDR1 SGHVS and CDR2 FNYEAQ. This CDR3 is CASSLAAGLLAGELFF. Here the CDR3 DNA reads TGTGCCAGCAGCTTAGCGGCGGGCCTACTGGCCGGGGAGCTGTTTTTT.

The V call is TRBV5-5, the J call TRBJ2-1; 8 bases align to TRBD2. Losses at the gene ends were 4 bases for V and 6 bases for J; bases not matched to a gene: 12. Looked up from germline, CDR1 is SGHKS and CDR2 is YYEKEE (reference sequence). This CDR3 region has 16 residues. CDR3 sequence (DNA): TGTGCCAGCAGCCAAGGGGTGGGCGGGGGGCGCAATGAGCAGTTCTTC. Its protein is CASSQGVGGGRNEQFF.

This chain links TRBV5-1 with TRBJ2-7; 10 bases fit TRBD2. Germline V gene sequence: CDR1 SGHRS, CDR2 YFSETQ. Unmatched junction bases numbered 7, after V lost 4 bases and J lost 6 bases. The CDR3 runs 14 residues. DNA for the CDR3: TGCGCCAGCAGCCTTAGCGGGGGGTCGTCCGAGCAGTACGTC. The encoded protein is CASSLSGGSSEQYV.

V is TRBV12-5 and J is TRBJ2-1; tentatively, D is TRBD2 (5 bases). The CDR3 is made up of 15 amino acids. CDR1 is LGHNT and CDR2 is FRNRAP in the germline V gene. V shed 3 bases and J shed 8 bases, with 17 bases lying between them. In nucleotides, the CDR3 is TGTGCTAGTGGTTTCGGGAACCAGCCAGCCGATGAGCAGTTCTTC. Amino acid sequence: CASGFGNQPADEQFF.

The CDR3 DNA is TGTGCCAGCAGTCTCTCCAGGGTAGATCGGACCCAGTACTTC. It codes for CASSLSRVDRTQYF. The chain is built from TRBV6-5 and TRBJ2-5; the D gene is possibly TRBD1 (5 bases). This CDR3 has 14 residues. CDR1 MNHEY and CDR2 SVGAGI come from the germline V gene. Trimming took off 5 bases at V and 7 bases at J, with 17 bases between the two ends.

The chain combines TRBV5-1 with TRBJ2-5; TRBD1 is a possible D gene (6 bases). V gave up 2 bases and J gave up 5 bases, with 16 bases separating them. The CDR3 is 15 amino acids. CDR1 is SGHRS, CDR2 YFSETQ, per germline. CDR3 residues: CASSFGPGEGETQYF. The CDR3 nucleotides are TGCGCCAGCAGCTTTGGACCAGGGGAAGGGGAGACCCAGTACTTC.

J is TRBJ2-7 and V is TRBV19; D is possibly TRBD1 (6 bases). The CDR3 covers 15 residues. The germline CDR1 and CDR2 sequences are LNHDA and SQIVND (reference sequence). V was shortened by 2 bases and J by 2 bases, with 13 bases between the two germline ends. In DNA form, the CDR3 reads TGTGCCAGTAGTATATATGGGGGCCCTACCTACGAGCAGTACTTC. Its translation is CASSIYGGPTYEQYF.

This sequence joins TRBV6-5 and TRBJ1-5; D is possibly TRBD1 (5 bases). Trimming removed 8 bases at V and 0 bases at J, with 11 bases between. Germline assignment: CDR1 MNHEY and CDR2 SVGAGI. This CDR3 region has 14 residues. CDR3 sequence (DNA): TGTGCCAGCGCAACAGGAGATAGCAATCAGCCCCAGCATTTT. It encodes CASATGDSNQPQHF.

The rearrangement joins TRBV11-2 to TRBJ2-7, with 7 bases that match TRBD2. The CDR3 consists of 15 residues. Germline CDR1 and CDR2: SGHAT and FQNNGV. With 4 bases clipped from V and 3 bases from J, the junction kept 9 bases outside the gene matches. CDR3 nucleotides: TGTGCCAGCAGCTCTAGTGCTAGCGGATTCTACGAGCAGTACTTC. Protein product: CASSSSASGFYEQYF.

CDR3 amino acids: CAISEAAREGTQYF. In DNA, the CDR3 is TGTGCCATCAGTGAGGCGGCGCGTGAGGGTACGCAGTATTTT. V and J are TRBV10-3 and TRBJ2-3, with a weak D call TRBD2 (5 bases). In germline, CDR1 is ENHRY, CDR2 SYGVKD. The V end was cut by 2 bases, the J end by 8 bases, with 14 bases between. The CDR3 is 14 residues long.

J is TRBJ1-5 and V is TRBV2, with 7 positions matching TRBD1. Germline V gives CDR1 SNHLY, CDR2 FYNNEI. V was pared by 10 bases and J by 2 bases, with 2 bases of the junction left unmatched. There are 12 residues in the CDR3. The CDR3 is CATGTGNQPQHF. The CDR3 nucleotides are TGTGCCACCGGGACAGGCAATCAGCCCCAGCATTTT.

The chain couples TRBV5-1 to TRBJ2-5; TRBD1 agrees at 9 bases. J was trimmed by 4 bases and V by 4 bases; bases with no gene match: 5. The CDR3 spans 14 residues. Germline V gives CDR1 SGHRS, CDR2 YFSETQ. The CDR3 reads CASSATGGAETQYF. CDR3 bases: TGCGCCAGCAGCGCCACAGGGGGCGCAGAGACCCAGTACTTC.

The chain employs TRBV5-4 and TRBJ2-7, with 8 bases identical to TRBD1. The germline V gene encodes CDR1 SGHNT and CDR2 YYREEE (reference sequence). V trimming: 4 bases; J trimming: 2 bases; junction bases outside the gene matches: 8. CDR3 length: 15 residues. The CDR3 DNA is TGTGCCAGCAGCACCGGGACAGGCGTAACCTACGAGCAGTACGTC. It encodes CASSTGTGVTYEQYV.

This clone was counted a few times. V gene TRBV7-2 combines with J gene TRBJ2-3; TRBD1 might be the D (6 bases). Trimming took 0 bases from V and 5 from J, leaving 9 bases between them. This CDR3 is 14 amino acids long. The germline V gene encodes CDR1 SGHTA and CDR2 FQGNSA. This chain's CDR3 is CASSLAGAGDTQYF. For the CDR3, the DNA is TGTGCCAGCAGCTTAGCGGGGGCGGGAGATACGCAGTATTTT.

The chain has TRBV4-2 and TRBJ2-3; 11 bases map to TRBD2. The CDR3 length is 20 residues. Germline CDR1 and CDR2: LGHNA and YNFKEQ. With 3 bases clipped from V and 3 bases from J, the junction kept 17 bases outside the gene matches. CDR3 DNA: TGTGCCAGCAGCCAGACCTCCGGGACTAGCGGTTCGGCTACGACAGATACGCAGTATTTT. This gives the protein CASSQTSGTSGSATTDTQYF.